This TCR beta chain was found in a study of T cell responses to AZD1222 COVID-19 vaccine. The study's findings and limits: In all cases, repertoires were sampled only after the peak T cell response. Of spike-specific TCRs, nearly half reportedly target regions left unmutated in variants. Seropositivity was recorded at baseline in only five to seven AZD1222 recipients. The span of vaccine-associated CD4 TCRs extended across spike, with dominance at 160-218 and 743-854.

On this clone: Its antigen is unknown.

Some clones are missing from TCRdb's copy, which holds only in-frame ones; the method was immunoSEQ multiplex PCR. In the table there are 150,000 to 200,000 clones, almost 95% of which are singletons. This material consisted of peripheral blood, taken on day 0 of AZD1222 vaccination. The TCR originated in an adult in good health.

The CDR3 region is CSVHRGQGSQDTQYF. As DNA, the CDR3 is TGCAGCGTGCATAGGGGACAGGGGTCGCAAGATACGCAGTATTTT. V gene TRBV29-1 combines with J gene TRBJ2-3; TRBD1 aligns across 10 bases. The CDR3 length is 15 residues. Germline CDR1 SQVTM, CDR2 ANQGSEA. Trimming cost V 6 bases and J 5 bases; bases outside gene matches: 11.